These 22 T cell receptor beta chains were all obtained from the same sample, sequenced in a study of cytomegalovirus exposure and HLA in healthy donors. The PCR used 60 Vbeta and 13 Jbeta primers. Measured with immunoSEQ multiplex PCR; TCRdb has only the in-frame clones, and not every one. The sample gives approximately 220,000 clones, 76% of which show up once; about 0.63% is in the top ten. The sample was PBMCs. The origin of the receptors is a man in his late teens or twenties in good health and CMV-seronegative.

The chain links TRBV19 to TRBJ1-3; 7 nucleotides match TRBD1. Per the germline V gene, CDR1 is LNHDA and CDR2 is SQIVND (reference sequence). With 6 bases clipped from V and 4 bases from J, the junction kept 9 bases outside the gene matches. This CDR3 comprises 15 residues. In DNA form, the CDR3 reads TGTGCCAGTAGCCCGACAGGGTTGGTGGGAAACACCATATATTTT. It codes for CASSPTGLVGNTIYF.

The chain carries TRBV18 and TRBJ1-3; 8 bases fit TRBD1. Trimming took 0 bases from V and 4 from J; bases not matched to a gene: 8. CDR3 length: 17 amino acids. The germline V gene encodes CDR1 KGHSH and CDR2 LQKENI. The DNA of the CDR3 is TGTGCCAGCTCACCACCGAACGGACAGGGAACAGGAAACACCATATATTTT. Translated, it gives CASSPPNGQGTGNTIYF.

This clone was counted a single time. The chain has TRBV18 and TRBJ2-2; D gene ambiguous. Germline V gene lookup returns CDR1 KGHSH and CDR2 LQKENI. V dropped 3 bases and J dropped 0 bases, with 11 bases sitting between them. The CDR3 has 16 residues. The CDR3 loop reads CASSPSRGSNTGELFF. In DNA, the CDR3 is TGTGCCAGCTCACCCTCACGAGGCTCGAACACCGGGGAGCTGTTTTTT.

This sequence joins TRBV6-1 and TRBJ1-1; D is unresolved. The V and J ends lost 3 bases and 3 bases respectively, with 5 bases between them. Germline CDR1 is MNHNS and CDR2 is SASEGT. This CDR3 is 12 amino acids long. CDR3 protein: CASSEADTEAFF. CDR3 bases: TGTGCCAGCAGTGAGGCGGACACTGAAGCTTTCTTT.

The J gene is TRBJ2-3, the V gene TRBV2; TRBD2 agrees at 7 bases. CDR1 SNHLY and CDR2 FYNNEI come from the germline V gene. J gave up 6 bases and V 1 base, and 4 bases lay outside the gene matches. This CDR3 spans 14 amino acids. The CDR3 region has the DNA TGTGCCAGCAGTGAAGGCGGGAGTCTGGATACGCAGTATTTT. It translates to CASSEGGSLDTQYF.

In nucleotides, the CDR3 is TGTGCCAGCAGTCTGGACAGCATGAACACTGAAGCTTTCTTT. Translated: CASSLDSMNTEAFF. The chain uses TRBV6-1 and TRBJ1-1; TRBD1 is a possible D gene (6 bases). Per germline, CDR1 MNHNS and CDR2 SASEGT. The CDR3 runs 14 residues. Trimming removed 5 bases from V and 0 bases from J, with 10 bases in between.

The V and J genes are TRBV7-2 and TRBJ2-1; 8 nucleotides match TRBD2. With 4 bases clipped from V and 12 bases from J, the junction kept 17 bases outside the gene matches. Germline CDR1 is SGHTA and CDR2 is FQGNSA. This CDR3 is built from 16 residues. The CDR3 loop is CASSSPQAGGPTGQFF. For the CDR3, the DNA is TGTGCCAGCAGCTCCCCACAGGCGGGAGGTCCTACGGGGCAGTTCTTC.

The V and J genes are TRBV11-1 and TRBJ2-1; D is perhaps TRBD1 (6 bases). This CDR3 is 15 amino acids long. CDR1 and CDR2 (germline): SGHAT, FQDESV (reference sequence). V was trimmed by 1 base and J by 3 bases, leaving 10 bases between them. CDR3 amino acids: CASSLVRRGYNEQFF. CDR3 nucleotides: TGTGCCAGCAGCTTAGTGCGCAGGGGCTACAATGAGCAGTTCTTC.

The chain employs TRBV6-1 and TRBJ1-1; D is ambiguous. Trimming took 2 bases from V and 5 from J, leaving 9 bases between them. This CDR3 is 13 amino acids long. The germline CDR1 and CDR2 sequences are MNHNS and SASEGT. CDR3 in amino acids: CASSEKEGTEAFF. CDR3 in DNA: TGTGCCAGCAGTGAAAAGGAGGGTACTGAAGCTTTCTTT.

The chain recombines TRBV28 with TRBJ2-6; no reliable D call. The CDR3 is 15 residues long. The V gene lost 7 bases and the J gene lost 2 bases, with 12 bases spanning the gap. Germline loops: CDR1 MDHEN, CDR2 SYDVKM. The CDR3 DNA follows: TGTGCCAGCACCCACTACCCCCCTGGGGCCAACGTCCTGACTTTC. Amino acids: CASTHYPPGANVLTF.

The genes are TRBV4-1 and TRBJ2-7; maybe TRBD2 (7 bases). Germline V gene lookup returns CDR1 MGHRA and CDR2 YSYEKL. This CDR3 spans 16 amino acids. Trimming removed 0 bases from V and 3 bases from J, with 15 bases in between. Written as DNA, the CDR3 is TGCGCCAGCAGCCAAGATGTCGGGGGGCTAGTCTACGAGCAGTACTTC. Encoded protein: CASSQDVGGLVYEQYF.

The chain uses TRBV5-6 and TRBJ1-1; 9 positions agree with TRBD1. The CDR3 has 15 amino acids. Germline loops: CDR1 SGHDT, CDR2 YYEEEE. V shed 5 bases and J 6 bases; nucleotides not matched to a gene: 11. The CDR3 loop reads CASSSSWTGVPEAFF. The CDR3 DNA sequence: TGTGCCAGCAGTTCCTCCTGGACAGGGGTACCTGAAGCTTTCTTT.

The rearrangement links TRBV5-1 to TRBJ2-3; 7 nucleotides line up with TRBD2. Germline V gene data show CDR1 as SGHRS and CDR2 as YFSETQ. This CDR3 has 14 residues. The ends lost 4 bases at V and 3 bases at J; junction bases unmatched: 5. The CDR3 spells CASSLGTNTDTQYF. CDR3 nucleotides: TGCGCCAGCAGCCTCGGGACTAATACAGATACGCAGTATTTT.

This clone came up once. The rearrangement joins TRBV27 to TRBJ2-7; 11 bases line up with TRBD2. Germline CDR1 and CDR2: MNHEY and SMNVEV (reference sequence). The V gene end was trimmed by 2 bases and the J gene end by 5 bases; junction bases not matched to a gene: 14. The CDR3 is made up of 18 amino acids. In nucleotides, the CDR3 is TGTGCCAGCAGTTTAAAAGGGGGTAGCGGGAGGGCCGTGAACGAGCAGTACTTC. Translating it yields CASSLKGGSGRAVNEQYF.

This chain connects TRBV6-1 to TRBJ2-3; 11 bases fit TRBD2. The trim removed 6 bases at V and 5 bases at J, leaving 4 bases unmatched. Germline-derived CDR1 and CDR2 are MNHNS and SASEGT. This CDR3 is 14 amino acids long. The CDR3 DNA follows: TGTGCCAGCAGCGCTAGCGGGAGGAGAGATACGCAGTATTTT. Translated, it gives CASSASGRRDTQYF.

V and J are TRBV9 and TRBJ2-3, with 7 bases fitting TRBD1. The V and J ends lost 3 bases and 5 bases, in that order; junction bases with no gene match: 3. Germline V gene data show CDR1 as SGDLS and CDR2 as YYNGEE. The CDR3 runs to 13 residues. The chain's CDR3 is CASSANRGDTQYF. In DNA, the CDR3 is TGTGCCAGCAGCGCGAACAGGGGAGATACGCAGTATTTT.

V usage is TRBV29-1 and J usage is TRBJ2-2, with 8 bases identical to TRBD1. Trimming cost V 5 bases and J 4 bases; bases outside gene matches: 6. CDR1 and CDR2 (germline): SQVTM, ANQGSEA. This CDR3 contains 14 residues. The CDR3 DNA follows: TGCAGCGTTCAGACAGGGGCTCTCACCGGGGAGCTGTTTTTT. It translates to CSVQTGALTGELFF.

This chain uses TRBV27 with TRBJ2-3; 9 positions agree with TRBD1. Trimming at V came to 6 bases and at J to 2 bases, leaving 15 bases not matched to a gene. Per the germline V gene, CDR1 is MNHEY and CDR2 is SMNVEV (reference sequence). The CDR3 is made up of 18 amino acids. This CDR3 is CASRPGTGFPHNTDTQYF. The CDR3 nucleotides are TGTGCCAGCAGGCCCGGGACAGGGTTTCCCCACAACACAGATACGCAGTATTTT.

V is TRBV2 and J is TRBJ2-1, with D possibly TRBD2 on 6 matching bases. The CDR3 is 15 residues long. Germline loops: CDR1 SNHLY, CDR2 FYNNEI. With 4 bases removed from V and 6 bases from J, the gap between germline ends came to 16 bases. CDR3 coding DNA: TGTGCCAGCAGTGCTAAATCGGGAGCCTTCAATGAGCAGTTCTTC. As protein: CASSAKSGAFNEQFF.

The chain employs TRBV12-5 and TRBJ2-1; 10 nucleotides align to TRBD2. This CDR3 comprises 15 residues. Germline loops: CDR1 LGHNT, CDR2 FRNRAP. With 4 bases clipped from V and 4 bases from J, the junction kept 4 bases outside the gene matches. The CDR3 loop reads CASGSGLASYNEQFF. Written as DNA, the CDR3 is TGTGCTAGTGGTTCGGGACTAGCGAGTTACAATGAGCAGTTCTTC.

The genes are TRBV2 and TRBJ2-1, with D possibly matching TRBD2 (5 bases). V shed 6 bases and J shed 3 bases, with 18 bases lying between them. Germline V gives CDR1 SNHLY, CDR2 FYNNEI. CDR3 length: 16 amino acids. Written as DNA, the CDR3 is TGTGCCAGCAGGTCCCTAAGCGGACCAAGCTACAATGAGCAGTTCTTC. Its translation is CASRSLSGPSYNEQFF.

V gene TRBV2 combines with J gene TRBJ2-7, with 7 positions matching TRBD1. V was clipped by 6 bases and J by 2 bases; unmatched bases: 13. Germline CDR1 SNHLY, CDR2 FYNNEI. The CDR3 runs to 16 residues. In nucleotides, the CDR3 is TGTGCCAGCAGGAGGGGGCCGACAGGGCTTACCTACGAGCAGTACTTC. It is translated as CASRRGPTGLTYEQYF. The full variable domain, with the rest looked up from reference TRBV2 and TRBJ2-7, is EPEVTQTPSHQVTQMGQEVILRCVPISNHLYFYWYRQILGQKVEFLVSFYNNEISEKSEIFDDQFSVERPDGSNFTLKIRSTKLEDSAMYFCASRRGPTGLTYEQYFGPGTRLTVT.